This TCR beta chain was retrieved from a study of cytomegalovirus exposure and HLA in healthy donors. Overall study context: Earlier sequencing of 150 million to 200 million T cells yielded 100 million to 140 million unique TCR beta sequences. Clustering assigned 81% of the approximately 400 genotyped donors to the Caucasian-associated ancestry cluster. Study-level points and caveats: Associated with HLA alleles at 0.05 false discovery rate in a later analysis were over 15,000 TCR beta sequences. A likely sequencing artifact accounted for one observed cluster of highly shared sequence variants.

PCR was performed using 60 Vbeta and 13 Jbeta primers. Using immunoSEQ multiplex PCR, the repertoire was profiled, and TCRdb retains in-frame clones only, with some absent. The profile covers 100,000 to 150,000 clones, with roughly 74% appearing a single time and roughly 6% taken by the ten largest. Trimming removed 4 bases from V and 4 bases from J, with 7 bases in between. This CDR3 comprises 12 residues. CDR1 and CDR2 (germline): SGHTA, FQGNSA. A word on this clone: Its antigen remains unidentified.

Sequencing was carried out using PBMCs. This receptor was taken from a woman aged 45-60 years in good health and CMV-seropositive. V and J are TRBV7-2 and TRBJ2-5; unclear D gene. The CDR3 sequence is CASSYRAETQYF. The CDR3 bases are TGTGCCAGCAGCTATCGAGCAGAGACCCAGTACTTC. Together with reference TRBV7-2 and TRBJ2-5, the CDR3 gives the full variable domain: GAGVSQSPSNKVTEKGKDVELRCDPISGHTALYWYRQSLGQGLEFLIYFQGNSAPDKSGLPSDRFSAERTGGSVSTLTIQRTQQEDSAVYLCASSYRAETQYFGPGTRLLVL.